Following are 32 T cell receptor beta chains from one sample sequenced in a study of early T cells in non-severe SARS-CoV-2 infection. One entry per CDR3 protein, called by TCRdb with MiXCR from the 5' RACE reads. The repertoire consists of tens of thousands of distinct CDR3 sequences, with more than 15% occurring once and the leading ten covering roughly 8.2%. The material was whole blood, obtained at baseline. The source is an adult who was a healthcare worker with PCR-confirmed SARS-CoV-2 infection or an uninfected control (not recorded which).

The DNA of the CDR3 is TGTGCCAGCAGTTATTTCCCGATTGACGAGCAGTACTTC. Amino acid sequence: CASSYFPIDEQYF. The chain carries TRBV6-2 or TRBV6-3 and TRBJ2-7; D is ambiguous. CDR1 is MNHEY and CDR2 is SVGEGT in the germline V gene. Trimming shortened V by 3 bases and J by 5 bases, and 11 bases separated the two germline ends. This CDR3 is 13 amino acids long.

This clonotype has at least ten counts. The chain is built from TRBV20-1 and TRBJ1-1, with unresolved D. V shed 1 base and J shed 4 bases, with 16 bases lying between them. The germline V gene encodes CDR1 DFQATT and CDR2 SNEGSKA (reference sequence). The CDR3 has 15 amino acids. The DNA for the CDR3 is TGCAGTGCTAGAGCGCTTGGGGAATCAGGCACTGAAGCTTTCTTT. This gives the protein CSARALGESGTEAFF.

This clonotype was seen more than once but under ten times. The chain employs TRBV12-3 or TRBV12-4 and TRBJ2-7; the D is unclear. CDR3 length equals 14 residues. Trimming removed 4 bases at V and 1 base at J, with 11 bases between. CDR3 region: CASSSITESYEQYF. DNA for the CDR3: TGTGCCAGCAGTTCCATTACAGAGTCCTACGAGCAGTACTTC.

The sample holds a few counts of this clonotype. The J gene is TRBJ2-1, the V gene TRBV20-1; TRBD2 is a possible D gene (7 bases). Germline V gives CDR1 DFQATT, CDR2 SNEGSKA (reference sequence). Trimming stripped 7 bases from V and 8 bases from J, with 15 bases between. CDR3 length: 12 amino acids. DNA of the CDR3: TGCAGTGGATTAGGGGGGGGCTATGAGCAGTTCTTC. It yields the protein CSGLGGGYEQFF.

The table lists this clonotype with a few counts. The chain links TRBV7-9 to TRBJ2-1, with 11 positions matching TRBD2. The V and J ends lost 4 bases and 12 bases, in that order; junction bases with no gene match: 2. This CDR3 region has 12 residues. Germline CDR1 and CDR2: SEHNR and FQNEAQ (reference sequence). In DNA, the CDR3 is TGTGCCAGCAGCTACGGGACTAGCGGGCAGTTCTTC. Residues: CASSYGTSGQFF.

The table lists this clonotype with a few counts. The chain uses TRBV6-6 and TRBJ1-1; TRBD1 agrees at 8 bases. Germline V lookup: CDR1 MNHNY, CDR2 SVGAGI (reference sequence). V gave up 2 bases and J gave up 2 bases; unmatched junction bases: 4. The CDR3 runs to 15 residues. As DNA, the CDR3 is TGTGCCAGCAGTTACGGGACAGGACGAAACACTGAAGCTTTCTTT. This sequence encodes CASSYGTGRNTEAFF.

The chain has TRBV21-1 and TRBJ2-7; no DNA check was done on the table's D call, TRBD1. TRBV21-1 is annotated as a pseudogene. The CDR3 contains 13 residues. This CDR3 is CASTPRGGREQYF. As DNA, the CDR3 is TGTGCCAGCACCCCGAGGGGGGGCCGCGAGCAGTACTTC.

This clonotype has more than one count but fewer than ten. The V and J genes are TRBV29-1 and TRBJ1-2; maybe TRBD1 (5 bases). The germline V gene has CDR1 SQVTM and CDR2 ANQGSEA. This CDR3 comprises 12 residues. The V gene lost 6 bases and the J gene lost 5 bases, with 13 bases spanning the gap. CDR3 in DNA: TGCAGCGTGACTGACGGGGGTTATGGCTACACCTTC. This gives the protein CSVTDGGYGYTF.

This clonotype was counted a few times. This chain links TRBV7-9 with TRBJ2-5, with TRBD2 as a possible D gene (5 bases). CDR1 SEHNR and CDR2 FQNEAQ come from the germline V gene (reference sequence). The CDR3 has 13 amino acids. The V end lost 5 bases, the J end lost 5 bases, and 12 bases lay between the germline ends. In DNA form, the CDR3 reads TGTGCCAGCAGCGGCCGGGATGTGGAGACCCAGTACTTC. It specifies CASSGRDVETQYF.

J is TRBJ1-6 and V is TRBV6-1; D not resolved. CDR3 size: 12 residues. Trimming left V 4 bases short and J 7 bases short, with 5 bases between. Germline V gives CDR1 MNHNS, CDR2 SASEGT. CDR3 sequence (DNA): TGTGCCAGCAGTGTCGTCAATTCACCCCTCCACTTT. This codes for CASSVVNSPLHF.

This clonotype was detected a few times. This chain uses TRBV6-1 with TRBJ2-1; TRBD2 might be the D (5 bases). V was clipped by 5 bases and J by 2 bases, with 13 bases between them. The CDR3 is made up of 15 amino acids. Germline assignment: CDR1 MNHNS and CDR2 SASEGT. The CDR3 is CASSISAGTYNEQFF. DNA of the CDR3: TGTGCCAGCAGTATCTCGGCGGGCACCTACAATGAGCAGTTCTTC.

The rearrangement joins TRBV19 to TRBJ2-7; D is tentatively TRBD1 or TRBD2 (6 bases each). The V end was cut by 2 bases, the J end by 3 bases, with 23 bases between. The germline gives CDR1 LNHDA, CDR2 SQIVND (reference sequence). The CDR3 is 18 residues long. CDR3 nucleotides: TGTGCCAGTAGTATACCGCGGTGGAGGGCAGGGGCAAACTACGAGCAGTACTTC. Amino acid sequence: CASSIPRWRAGANYEQYF.

DNA of the CDR3: TGCGCCAGCAGCACATCCGGGACAGGTATTTACGAGCAGTACTTC. It is translated as CASSTSGTGIYEQYF. V and J are TRBV5-1 and TRBJ2-7, with 8 bases identical to TRBD1. This CDR3 has 15 amino acids. CDR1 and CDR2 from the germline V gene are SGHRS and YFSETQ. V trimming: 4 bases; J trimming: 4 bases; junction bases outside the gene matches: 10.

This clonotype has a count of ten or more. This chain uses TRBV30 with TRBJ2-7; tentative D call: TRBD1 (5 bases). CDR1 is GTSNPN and CDR2 is SVGIG in the germline V gene (reference sequence). V was clipped by 5 bases and J by 0 bases, with 14 bases between them. This CDR3 is 14 amino acids long. The CDR3 loop reads CAWAGSGPSYEQYF. DNA for the CDR3: TGTGCCTGGGCAGGGTCTGGTCCCTCCTACGAGCAGTACTTC. Drawing the rest from reference TRBV30 and TRBJ2-7, the complete variable domain is SQTIHQWPATLVQPVGSPLSLECTVEGTSNPNLYWYRQAAGRGLQLLFYSVGIGQISSEVPQNLSASRPQDRQFILSSKKLLLSDSGFYLCAWAGSGPSYEQYFGPGTRLTVT.

The sample holds one count of this clonotype. The chain links TRBV5-4 to TRBJ2-2; D may be TRBD2 (6 bases). Per germline, CDR1 SGHNT and CDR2 YYREEE (reference sequence). Trimming cost V 3 bases and J 8 bases, with 20 bases left between them. This CDR3 is built from 16 residues. CDR3 loop: CASSYGFREPTGELFF. DNA of the CDR3: TGTGCCAGCAGCTACGGTTTTCGGGAGCCGACAGGGGAGCTGTTTTTT.

This clonotype was detected only a few times. The rearrangement joins TRBV5-1 to TRBJ2-3, with 12 bases that match TRBD1. Germline-derived CDR1 and CDR2 are SGHRS and YFSETQ. This CDR3 spans 16 amino acids. With V trimmed by 0 bases and J by 7 bases, 6 bases remained unmatched. CDR3 sequence reads: CASSLGPGQGANTQYF. The DNA for the CDR3 is TGCGCCAGCAGCTTGGGACCGGGACAGGGGGCGAATACGCAGTATTTT.

This clonotype was observed a few times. The V call is TRBV20-1, the J call TRBJ2-3, with D perhaps TRBD1 (6 bases). This CDR3 comprises 16 residues. Germline loops: CDR1 DFQATT, CDR2 SNEGSKA (reference sequence). With 3 bases removed from V and 0 bases from J, the gap between germline ends came to 16 bases. The CDR3 DNA sequence: TGCAGTGCTAGGTCTCCGGGGACACCAAGCACAGATACGCAGTATTTT. Translating gives CSARSPGTPSTDTQYF.

This chain uses TRBV20-1 with TRBJ2-1; D is perhaps TRBD2 (6 bases). Germline V gives CDR1 DFQATT, CDR2 SNEGSKA (reference sequence). V lost 3 bases and J 0 bases, leaving 12 bases between the germline ends. The CDR3 is made up of 15 amino acids. The CDR3 reads CSASPGGSSYNEQFF. The CDR3 coding sequence is TGCAGTGCTAGTCCCGGGGGTAGCTCCTACAATGAGCAGTTCTTC.

The gene calls are TRBV5-6 and TRBJ1-1, with D perhaps matching TRBD1 (5 bases). Germline CDR1 SGHDT, CDR2 YYEEEE. V lost 1 base to trimming and J lost 8 bases, with 9 bases between them. The CDR3 runs to 12 residues. CDR3 loop: CASSLPQGEAFF. CDR3 nucleotides: TGTGCCAGCAGCTTGCCCCAGGGAGAAGCTTTCTTT.

This clonotype has a handful of counts. The V and J genes are TRBV14 and TRBJ1-2; D call uncertain. V lost 2 bases and J 2 bases, leaving 6 bases between the germline ends. Germline V gives CDR1 SGHDN, CDR2 FVKESK. The CDR3 covers 13 residues. CDR3 sequence reads: CASSQSRNYGYTF. CDR3 DNA: TGTGCCAGCAGCCAATCCCGGAACTATGGCTACACCTTC.

V is TRBV7-2 and J is TRBJ2-3; 9 nucleotides agree with TRBD1. Germline lookup yields CDR1 SGHTA and CDR2 FQGNSA. This CDR3 has 15 residues. J was trimmed by 2 bases and V by 5 bases; bases with no gene match: 5. This CDR3 is CASSPRDRDTDTQYF. The CDR3 DNA follows: TGTGCCAGCAGCCCCAGGGACAGGGACACAGATACGCAGTATTTT.

J is TRBJ1-1 and V is TRBV18; D call uncertain. The V gene lost 6 bases and the J gene lost 4 bases, with 15 bases spanning the gap. The CDR3 is made up of 14 amino acids. The germline V gene has CDR1 KGHSH and CDR2 LQKENI. The CDR3 sequence: CASSAYNMVTEAFF. For the CDR3, the DNA is TGTGCCAGCTCCGCGTATAATATGGTCACTGAAGCTTTCTTT.

There are a few counts of this clonotype. The chain joins TRBV27 to TRBJ1-2, with D possibly being TRBD1 (5 bases). Germline loops: CDR1 MNHEY, CDR2 SMNVEV (reference sequence). This CDR3 region has 13 residues. Trimming took off 4 bases at V and 4 bases at J, with 10 bases between the two ends. The CDR3 DNA reads as TGTGCCAGCAGTTCACAGGAGCTCTATGGCTACACCTTC. It translates to CASSSQELYGYTF.

This clonotype was detected ten times or more. This chain links TRBV20-1 with TRBJ1-1; D might be TRBD1 (6 bases). The V gene lost 4 bases and the J gene lost 1 base, with 16 bases spanning the gap. The CDR3 totals 15 residues. The germline gives CDR1 DFQATT, CDR2 SNEGSKA (reference sequence). The CDR3 region has the DNA TGCAGTGCTATTTCTCTCGGCAGGGGGAACACTGAAGCTTTCTTT. This sequence encodes CSAISLGRGNTEAFF.

This chain connects TRBV6-1 to TRBJ2-7, with D tentatively TRBD2 (6 bases). The CDR3 extends over 15 amino acids. V lost 6 bases to trimming and J lost 1 base, with 16 bases between them. The germline CDR1 and CDR2 sequences are MNHNS and SASEGT. The CDR3 DNA follows: TGTGCCAGCAGCCCCCGGGCAGGGAGGTCCTACGAGCAGTACTTC. This gives the protein CASSPRAGRSYEQYF.

The J gene is TRBJ2-7, the V gene TRBV7-2, with 7 nucleotides matching TRBD2. The CDR3 sequence is 15 residues long. Trimming at V came to 5 bases and at J to 4 bases, leaving 11 bases not matched to a gene. Germline values: CDR1 SGHTA, CDR2 FQGNSA. CDR3 amino acids: CASSQHAGEDYEQYF. As DNA, the CDR3 is TGTGCCAGCAGCCAGCACGCGGGAGAAGATTACGAGCAGTACTTC.

The count of this clonotype is one. J is TRBJ1-3 and V is TRBV28; TRBD1 might be the D (5 bases). There are 15 residues in the CDR3. Trimming shortened V by 6 bases and J by 0 bases, and 12 bases separated the two germline ends. The V gene's germline CDR1 is MDHEN and CDR2 SYDVKM. CDR3 nucleotide sequence: TGTGCCAGCAGGCCCACAGGACACTCTGGAAACACCATATATTTT. Protein: CASRPTGHSGNTIYF.

This clonotype turned up a few times. The chain recombines TRBV18 with TRBJ1-2; D remains unclear. This CDR3 has 14 residues. V was cut by 4 bases and J by 1 base, with 10 bases left in between. Germline-derived CDR1 and CDR2 are KGHSH and LQKENI. CDR3 sequence (DNA): TGTGCCAGCTCACTTGGGGAGATTAACTATGGCTACACCTTC. This translates into CASSLGEINYGYTF.

The chain uses TRBV6-1 and TRBJ2-7; the D gene could be TRBD1 or TRBD2 (5 bases each). The CDR3 runs 11 residues. CDR1 is MNHNS, CDR2 SASEGT, per germline. V lost 3 bases, J lost 6 bases, and 6 bases lay in between. CDR3 in amino acids: CASSDGAEQYF. CDR3 in DNA: TGTGCCAGCAGTGACGGGGCCGAGCAGTACTTC.

Only a few counts were recorded for this clonotype. J is TRBJ1-4 and V is TRBV6-6; D gene uncertain. Germline CDR1 reads MNHNY; CDR2 reads SVGAGI (reference sequence). Trimming cost V 6 bases and J 0 bases, with 11 bases left between them. This CDR3 comprises 15 residues. The CDR3, as DNA: TGTGCCAGCAGAACCGGGTCCTCAACTAATGAAAAACTGTTTTTT. It codes for CASRTGSSTNEKLFF.

This clonotype was seen ten or more times. The chain recombines TRBV10-3 with TRBJ1-4, with 8 positions matching TRBD1. The CDR3 covers 15 residues. The germline gives CDR1 ENHRY, CDR2 SYGVKD. Trimming removed 5 bases from V and 4 bases from J; junction bases left unmatched: 6. The CDR3 coding sequence is TGTGCCATCAGTCCCGCGACAGGGGTTAATGAAAAACTGTTTTTT. Translation gives CAISPATGVNEKLFF.

This clonotype came up a few times. The V and J genes are TRBV20-1 and TRBJ2-3; TRBD2 is a possible D gene (5 bases). CDR1 and CDR2 (germline): DFQATT, SNEGSKA (reference sequence). The CDR3 sequence is 12 residues long. The V and J ends lost 5 bases and 0 bases respectively, with 6 bases between them. Here the CDR3 DNA reads TGCAGTGCTGGCGGGAGCACAGATACGCAGTATTTT. This gives the protein CSAGGSTDTQYF.